The 12 T cell receptor beta chains reported below all come from one sample, sequenced in a study of response to subunit inactivated influenza vaccine. TCRdb called the RT-PCR reads again in MiXCR, with one record for every CDR3 protein. Of about 650,000 distinct CDR3 sequences in the sample, roughly 14% were seen once. The specimen comprised PBMCs from blood, sampled 11 to 12 days after vaccination. The receptors here all came from a man in his forties or fifties who received an inactivated influenza vaccine.

This clonotype was seen a handful of times. The V call is TRBV29-1, the J call TRBJ1-1; weak D call: TRBD1 (5 bases). This CDR3 comprises 12 residues. The V end lost 2 bases, the J end lost 5 bases, and 9 bases lay between the germline ends. Per germline, CDR1 SQVTM and CDR2 ANQGSEA. The CDR3 DNA is TGCAGCGTTGAAACTGGGGGGACTGAAGCTTTCTTT. Translated: CSVETGGTEAFF.

V usage is TRBV20-1 and J usage is TRBJ2-3, with 12 bases aligning to TRBD2. Trimming at V came to 0 bases and at J to 6 bases, leaving 7 bases not matched to a gene. The CDR3 loop spans 16 amino acids. From germline, CDR1 is DFQATT and CDR2 SNEGSKA (reference sequence). CDR3 in amino acids: CSARDQLAGGFDTQYF. DNA for the CDR3: TGCAGTGCTAGAGATCAGCTAGCGGGGGGGTTTGATACGCAGTATTTT.

In this sample, this clonotype turned up a few times. V and J are TRBV7-2 and TRBJ2-5, with 7 bases lining up with TRBD2. The CDR3 is made up of 14 amino acids. The V and J ends lost 1 base and 7 bases, in that order; junction bases with no gene match: 6. Looked up from germline, CDR1 is SGHTA and CDR2 is FQGNSA. The CDR3 protein is CASSLGSGPRTQYF. The CDR3 nucleotides read TGTGCCAGCAGCTTAGGTAGCGGGCCGAGGACCCAGTACTTC.

The chain has TRBV7-6 and TRBJ2-5, with D possibly being TRBD1 or TRBD2 (7 bases each). V was cut by 3 bases and J by 9 bases, with 23 bases left in between. This CDR3 comprises 16 residues. Germline CDR1 and CDR2: SGHVS and FNYEAQ. CDR3 protein: CASSLKREGRGASQYF. Written as DNA, the CDR3 is TGTGCCAGCAGCTTGAAAAGGGAGGGCAGGGGGGCGTCCCAGTACTTC.

The chain couples TRBV30 to TRBJ2-7, with no clear D. This CDR3 comprises 15 residues. Trimming took off 0 bases at V and 7 bases at J, with 19 bases between the two ends. The germline gives CDR1 GTSNPN, CDR2 SVGIG (reference sequence). The CDR3 region is CAWSVRSGALGEQYF. Written as DNA, the CDR3 is TGTGCCTGGAGTGTACGGTCAGGAGCCCTCGGAGAGCAGTACTTC.

There are a few counts of this clonotype. The genes are TRBV12-3 or TRBV12-4 and TRBJ2-3; the D is unclear. Trimming stripped 1 base from V and 2 bases from J, with 13 bases between. The CDR3 spans 16 residues. The CDR3 reads CASSLDLTFTTDTQYF. The CDR3 nucleotides read TGTGCCAGCAGTTTAGACCTGACATTTACCACAGATACGCAGTATTTT.

This clonotype was seen ten or more times. The chain employs TRBV7-2 and TRBJ2-3, with TRBD2 identical over 9 bases. The V gene end was trimmed by 2 bases and the J gene end by 5 bases; junction bases not matched to a gene: 11. The CDR3 loop spans 17 amino acids. Germline lookup yields CDR1 SGHTA and CDR2 FQGNSA. The CDR3 DNA reads as TGTGCCAGCAGCTTATCTTACCTCGGGCGGGAGGGAGATACGCAGTATTTT. As protein: CASSLSYLGREGDTQYF.

The chain combines TRBV4-1 with TRBJ2-5; D not resolved. V lost 1 base, J lost 5 bases, and 14 bases lay in between. In germline, CDR1 is MGHRA, CDR2 YSYEKL. The CDR3 runs 15 residues. CDR3 coding DNA: TGCGCCAGCAGCCAAGGGAGCCGAGAGGACGAGACCCAGTACTTC. Amino acid sequence: CASSQGSREDETQYF.

The V gene is TRBV10-3, the J gene TRBJ2-7; no clear D gene. The CDR3 is 15 amino acids. Germline assignment: CDR1 ENHRY and CDR2 SYGVKD. Between the trimmed V and J ends, which lost 0 bases and 2 bases, there was a span of 11 bases. The CDR3 loop reads CAISESLVQAYEQYF. In DNA form, the CDR3 reads TGTGCCATCAGTGAGTCACTTGTTCAGGCCTACGAGCAGTACTTC.

J is TRBJ2-3 and V is TRBV5-8; D not resolved. Trimming pared 0 bases from V and 4 bases from J, leaving 6 bases between. The CDR3 length is 13 residues. Germline V gene lookup returns CDR1 SGHTS and CDR2 YDEGEE. CDR3: CASSLGYSDTQYF. DNA of the CDR3: TGTGCCAGCAGCTTGGGGTACTCAGATACGCAGTATTTT. Supplemented by reference TRBV5-8 and TRBJ2-3, the full variable domain reads EAGVTQSPTHLIKTRGQQATLRCSPISGHTSVYWYQQALGLGLQFLLWYDEGEERNRGNFPPRFSGRQFPNYSSELNVNALELEDSALYLCASSLGYSDTQYFGPGTRLTVL.

This chain links TRBV15 with TRBJ2-7; D is unclear. Germline V gene data show CDR1 as LNHNV and CDR2 as YYDKDF (reference sequence). The CDR3 runs to 13 residues. The V and J ends lost 0 bases and 1 base respectively, with 4 bases between them. CDR3 sequence (DNA): TGTGCCACCAGCAGAGATCTTTCCTACGAGCAGTACTTC. Its protein is CATSRDLSYEQYF.

The CDR3 nucleotides read TGTGCCAGCAGCGTACATCCGGGCAATGAGCAGTTCTTC. Translation: CASSVHPGNEQFF. This chain joins TRBV9 and TRBJ2-1; D is ambiguous. The CDR3 is made up of 13 amino acids. Germline CDR1 is SGDLS and CDR2 is YYNGEE. V lost 1 base and J lost 6, with 8 bases in between.